The T cell receptor beta chain under discussion was sequenced for a study of cytomegalovirus exposure and HLA in healthy donors. Study-level points and caveats: Per a prior analysis, the majority of TCR beta V segments were productive roughly 90% or roughly 30% of the time. An analysis that was carried out later associated 17,000 or so TCR beta sequences with HLA alleles at 0.05 false discovery rate.

In germline, CDR1 is SGHTS, CDR2 YDEGEE. The germline V and J ends were trimmed by 4 bases and 0 bases, with 15 bases remaining between them. This CDR3 spans 16 amino acids. About this clone: Its antigen is as yet unknown.

Although they were nominally healthy when sampled, donors likely had unrecorded immune exposures. Use of 60 Vbeta and 13 Jbeta primers characterized the PCR. Method: immunoSEQ multiplex PCR; TCRdb's copy keeps in-frame clones and lacks some. The sample consists of about 200,000 clones, approximately 83% of them appearing once. The clonotype comes from a boy aged 2 to 10 in good health and CMV-seronegative. Material for sequencing was PBMCs. The chain couples TRBV5-8 to TRBJ2-3; D possibly corresponds to TRBD1 (5 bases). The CDR3 here is CASSRGRASSTDTQYF. CDR3 sequence (DNA): TGTGCCAGCAGCCGAGGCAGGGCTTCTAGCACAGATACGCAGTATTTT. Drawing the rest from reference TRBV5-8 and TRBJ2-3, the complete variable domain is EAGVTQSPTHLIKTRGQQATLRCSPISGHTSVYWYQQALGLGLQFLLWYDEGEERNRGNFPPRFSGRQFPNYSSELNVNALELEDSALYLCASSRGRASSTDTQYFGPGTRLTVL.